This T cell receptor beta chain was retrieved from a study of T cells in Graves' hyperthyroidism and ophthalmopathy. Turning to the study itself: Peripheral blood was obtained at initial diagnosis, preceding any treatment.

Amplified regions were TCR beta CDR3 sequences from RNA transcripts. The HTBI set primed first-round TCR CDR3 RT-PCR. One entry per CDR3 protein, called by TCRdb with MiXCR from the multiplex PCR reads. The sample lists about 500,000 distinct CDR3 sequences; about 16% were seen once. Orbital computed tomography, thyroid ultrasound, serum thyroxine and TRAb, and clinical symptoms together informed the diagnoses. A note on this clonotype: Its target is not known.

There are 15 residues in the CDR3. Unmatched junction bases numbered 9, after V lost 4 bases and J lost 8 bases. Germline lookup yields CDR1 LNHDA and CDR2 SQIVND (reference sequence). Study observations and caveats: Through a model of 13 V-J features, ophthalmopathy was separated from stable hyperthyroidism.

What was sequenced was blood. The rearrangement joins TRBV19 to TRBJ2-3; 10 bases are a match to TRBD2. The source of this sequence is a woman in her thirties with Graves' ophthalmopathy. The CDR3 bases are TGTGCCAGTAGTACTCCACTAGCGGGATCGGGTACGCAGTATTTT. Translated, it gives CASSTPLAGSGTQYF.